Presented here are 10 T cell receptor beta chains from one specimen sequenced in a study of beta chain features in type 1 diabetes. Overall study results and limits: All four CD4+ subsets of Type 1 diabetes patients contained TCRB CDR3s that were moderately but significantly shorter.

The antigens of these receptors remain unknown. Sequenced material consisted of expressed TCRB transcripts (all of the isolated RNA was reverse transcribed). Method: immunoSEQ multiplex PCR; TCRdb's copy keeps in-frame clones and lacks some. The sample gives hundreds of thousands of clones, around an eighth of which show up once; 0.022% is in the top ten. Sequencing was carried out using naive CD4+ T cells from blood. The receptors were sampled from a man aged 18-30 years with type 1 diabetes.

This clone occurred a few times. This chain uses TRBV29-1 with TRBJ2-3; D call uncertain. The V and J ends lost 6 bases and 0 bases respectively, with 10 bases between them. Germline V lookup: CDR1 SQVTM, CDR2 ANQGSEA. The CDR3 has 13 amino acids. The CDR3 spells CSVGIGSTDTQYF. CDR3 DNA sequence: TGCAGCGTGGGGATAGGGAGCACAGATACGCAGTATTTT.

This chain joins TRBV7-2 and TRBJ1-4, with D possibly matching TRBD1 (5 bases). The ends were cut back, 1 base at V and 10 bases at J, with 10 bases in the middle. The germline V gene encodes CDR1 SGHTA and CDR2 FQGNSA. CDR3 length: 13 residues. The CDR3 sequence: CASSLGGAGKLFF. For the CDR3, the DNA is TGTGCCAGCAGCTTAGGGGGCGCAGGAAAACTGTTTTTT.

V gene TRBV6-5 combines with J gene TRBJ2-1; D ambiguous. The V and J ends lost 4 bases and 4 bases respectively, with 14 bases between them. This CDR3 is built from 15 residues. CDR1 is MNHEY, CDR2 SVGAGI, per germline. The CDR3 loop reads CASSLPDRRYNEQFF. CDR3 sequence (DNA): TGTGCCAGCAGTTTGCCCGACCGTCGTTACAATGAGCAGTTCTTC.

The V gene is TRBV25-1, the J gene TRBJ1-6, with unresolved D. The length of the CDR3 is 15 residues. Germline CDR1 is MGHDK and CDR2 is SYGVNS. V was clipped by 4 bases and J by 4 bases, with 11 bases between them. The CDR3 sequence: CASSGALGYNSPLHF. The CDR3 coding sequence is TGTGCCAGCAGTGGAGCCCTCGGGTATAATTCACCCCTCCACTTT.

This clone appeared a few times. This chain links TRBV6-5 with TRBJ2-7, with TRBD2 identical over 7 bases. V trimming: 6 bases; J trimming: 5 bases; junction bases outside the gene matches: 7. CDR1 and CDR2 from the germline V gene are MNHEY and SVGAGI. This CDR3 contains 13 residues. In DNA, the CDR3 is TGTGCCAGCAGACAACTCCGGGAGGACGAGCAGTACTTC. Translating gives CASRQLREDEQYF.

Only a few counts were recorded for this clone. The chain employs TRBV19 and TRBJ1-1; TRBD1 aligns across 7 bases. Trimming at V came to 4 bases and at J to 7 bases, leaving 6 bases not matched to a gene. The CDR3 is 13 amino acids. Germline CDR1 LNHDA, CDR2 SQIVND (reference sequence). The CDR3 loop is CASSTTGTVEAFF. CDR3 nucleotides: TGTGCCAGTAGTACGACTGGGACAGTTGAAGCTTTCTTT. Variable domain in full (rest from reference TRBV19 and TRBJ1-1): DGGITQSPKYLFRKEGQNVTLSCEQNLNHDAMYWYRQDPGQGLRLIYYSQIVNDFQKGDIAEGYSVSREKKESFPLTVTSAQKNPTAFYLCASSTTGTVEAFFGQGTRLTVV.

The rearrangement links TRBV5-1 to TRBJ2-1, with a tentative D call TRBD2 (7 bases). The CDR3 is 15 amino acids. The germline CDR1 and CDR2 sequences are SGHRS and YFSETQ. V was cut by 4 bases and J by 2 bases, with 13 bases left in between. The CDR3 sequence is CASSAAGAAYNEQFF. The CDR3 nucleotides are TGCGCCAGCAGCGCCGCGGGGGCGGCCTACAATGAGCAGTTCTTC.

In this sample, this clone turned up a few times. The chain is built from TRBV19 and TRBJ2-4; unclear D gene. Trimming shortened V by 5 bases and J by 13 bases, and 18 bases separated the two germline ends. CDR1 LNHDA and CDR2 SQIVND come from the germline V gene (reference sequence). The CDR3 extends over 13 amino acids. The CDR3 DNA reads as TGTGCCAGTAGTCCTGGTCGCATCGGTTTACAGTACTTC. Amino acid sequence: CASSPGRIGLQYF.

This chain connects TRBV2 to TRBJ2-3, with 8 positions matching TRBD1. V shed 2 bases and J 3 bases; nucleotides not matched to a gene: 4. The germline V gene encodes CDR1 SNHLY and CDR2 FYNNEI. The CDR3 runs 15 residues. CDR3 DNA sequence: TGTGCCAGCAGTGAAAGGGGGACAGGTACAGATACGCAGTATTTT. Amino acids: CASSERGTGTDTQYF.

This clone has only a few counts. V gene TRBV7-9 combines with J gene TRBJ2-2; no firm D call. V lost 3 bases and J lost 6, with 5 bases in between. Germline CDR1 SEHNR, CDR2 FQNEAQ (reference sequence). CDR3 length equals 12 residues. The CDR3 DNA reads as TGTGCCAGCAGCTTCAGTGCCGGGGAGCTGTTTTTT. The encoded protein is CASSFSAGELFF.